A single sample is the source of the 16 T cell receptor beta chains below, sequenced in a study of cytomegalovirus exposure and HLA in healthy donors. PCR employed 60 Vbeta and 13 Jbeta primers. Clones were read by immunoSEQ multiplex PCR, and TCRdb kept only the in-frame ones, dropping some. The profile shows 150,000 or so clones, roughly 80% of them singletons. The material sequenced was PBMCs. Receptor source: a man in his thirties or forties in good health and CMV-seronegative.

This clone was counted a few times. The DNA of the CDR3 is TGTGCCAGCAGATCCCCCAGCGGTCACGGTGCGTTGGGCAATGAGCAGTTCTTC. Translating gives CASRSPSGHGALGNEQFF. The gene calls are TRBV7-3 and TRBJ2-1, with D tentatively TRBD2 (5 bases). The CDR3 extends over 18 amino acids. V was trimmed by 6 bases and J by 6 bases, leaving 27 bases between them. Germline CDR1 reads SGHTA; CDR2 reads FQGTGA.

This chain uses TRBV4-3 with TRBJ1-5, with D possibly being TRBD1 (5 bases). The CDR3 runs 16 residues. The germline V and J ends were trimmed by 2 bases and 2 bases, with 13 bases remaining between them. Germline lookup yields CDR1 LGHNA and CDR2 YSLEER. CDR3 DNA sequence: TGCGCCAGCAGCCAATCGCAGGGTCAGGGCAATCAGCCCCAGCATTTT. Translating gives CASSQSQGQGNQPQHF.

The chain links TRBV7-2 to TRBJ1-1; 7 nucleotides match TRBD1. This CDR3 contains 15 residues. Germline V CDR1 and CDR2: SGHTA, FQGNSA. With 4 bases clipped from V and 4 bases from J, the junction kept 9 bases outside the gene matches. The CDR3 loop is CASSSTRQGITEAFF. In nucleotides, the CDR3 is TGTGCCAGCAGCTCCACCAGACAGGGAATCACTGAAGCTTTCTTT.

The V call is TRBV19, the J call TRBJ2-7; TRBD1 aligns across 9 bases. The length of the CDR3 is 15 residues. The ends lost 0 bases at V and 1 base at J; junction bases unmatched: 1. The germline V gene encodes CDR1 LNHDA and CDR2 SQIVND (reference sequence). CDR3 sequence reads: CASSIDGTGSYEQYF. In DNA form, the CDR3 reads TGTGCCAGTAGTATAGACGGGACAGGGTCCTACGAGCAGTACTTC.

The rearrangement joins TRBV6-1 to TRBJ2-6; no clear D. The CDR3 is 15 amino acids. Trimming took off 3 bases at V and 0 bases at J, with 6 bases between the two ends. Per germline, CDR1 MNHNS and CDR2 SASEGT. CDR3 sequence (DNA): TGTGCCAGCAGTGACGCACACTCTGGGGCCAACGTCCTGACTTTC. Its translation is CASSDAHSGANVLTF.

Turning to this clone: The same CDR3 can be traced to other DNA sequences in this sample. The V gene is TRBV30, the J gene TRBJ1-6, with a possible D match to TRBD1 (6 bases). V was shortened by 1 base and J by 2 bases, with 6 bases between the two germline ends. This CDR3 is built from 14 residues. Germline CDR1 GTSNPN, CDR2 SVGIG (reference sequence). The DNA for the CDR3 is TGTGCCTGGAGTGGACAGGCCTATAATTCACCCCTCCACTTT. Encoded protein: CAWSGQAYNSPLHF.

V usage is TRBV5-4 and J usage is TRBJ1-5; D uncertain. Germline-derived CDR1 and CDR2 are SGHNT and YYREEE (reference sequence). Trimming pared 2 bases from V and 8 bases from J, leaving 20 bases between. The CDR3 is 16 amino acids. The CDR3 DNA reads as TGTGCCAGCAGCTTTGGTGGGAGAGGGTCAGGAGAGCCCCAGCATTTT. It is translated as CASSFGGRGSGEPQHF.

In regard to this clone: Within the sample, other DNA sequences also encode this same CDR3. The chain uses TRBV9 and TRBJ2-3, with 8 bases that match TRBD1. J gave up 1 base and V 0 bases, and 1 base lay outside the gene matches. Germline V lookup: CDR1 SGDLS, CDR2 YYNGEE. The CDR3 length is 15 residues. For the CDR3, the DNA is TGTGCCAGCAGCGTAGGGGGACAGGGCACAGATACGCAGTATTTT. It specifies CASSVGGQGTDTQYF.

The chain carries TRBV4-3 and TRBJ2-1, with 12 bases aligning to TRBD2. CDR3 size: 14 residues. CDR1 is LGHNA, CDR2 YSLEER, per germline. Unmatched junction bases numbered 6, after V lost 6 bases and J lost 9 bases. CDR3 DNA: TGCGCCAGCAGGCGGACTAGCGGGGTCCTTGAGCAGTTCTTC. This sequence encodes CASRRTSGVLEQFF.

The chain has TRBV4-3 and TRBJ2-7; 14 bases fit TRBD2. Trimming at V came to 0 bases and at J to 2 bases, leaving 12 bases not matched to a gene. The germline V gene encodes CDR1 LGHNA and CDR2 YSLEER. The CDR3 runs 20 residues. The DNA for the CDR3 is TGCGCCAGCAGCCAAGATTCGGCCACCGGGACTAGCGGGAGTACCTACGAGCAGTACTTC. This gives the protein CASSQDSATGTSGSTYEQYF.

The chain is built from TRBV2 and TRBJ2-7; the match to TRBD2 covers 11 bases. Germline CDR1 is SNHLY and CDR2 is FYNNEI. The V segment lost 3 bases and the J segment 0 bases; nucleotides outside the gene matches: 7. This CDR3 has 17 residues. CDR3 sequence (DNA): TGTGCCAGCAGTGACCAACGAGGGACTAGCGGCTCCTACGAGCAGTACTTC. It yields the protein CASSDQRGTSGSYEQYF.

This chain links TRBV5-6 with TRBJ1-2, with D possibly matching TRBD1 (5 bases). CDR3 size: 15 residues. Germline CDR1 reads SGHDT; CDR2 reads YYEEEE. Deletions cut 4 bases from V and 5 bases from J, with 18 bases between. This CDR3 is CASSRRGDLGYGYTF. DNA for the CDR3: TGTGCCAGCAGCCGGCGGGGGGATTTAGGGTATGGCTACACCTTC.

As to this clone: The sample holds other DNA sequences that translate to the same CDR3. The chain carries TRBV14 and TRBJ2-2; D is unresolved. V was trimmed by 0 bases and J by 8 bases, leaving 10 bases between them. Per germline, CDR1 SGHDN and CDR2 FVKESK. The CDR3 covers 14 residues. The CDR3 DNA reads as TGTGCCAGCAGCCAAGATCTGGGCAGGGGGGAGCTGTTTTTT. It is translated as CASSQDLGRGELFF. Looking up the rest from reference TRBV14 and TRBJ2-2 gives the full variable domain: EAGVTQFPSHSVIEKGQTVTLRCDPISGHDNLYWYRRVMGKEIKFLLHFVKESKQDESGMPNNRFLAERTGGTYSTLKVQPAELEDSGVYFCASSQDLGRGELFFGEGSRLTVL.

This chain connects TRBV28 to TRBJ1-5, with 12 positions matching TRBD1. The CDR3 runs to 17 residues. V trimming: 5 bases; J trimming: 0 bases; junction bases outside the gene matches: 5. Germline loops: CDR1 MDHEN, CDR2 SYDVKM. The CDR3 bases are TGTGCCAGCAGTACCGGGACAGGGGGCTTTAGCAATCAGCCCCAGCATTTT. It translates to CASSTGTGGFSNQPQHF.

The rearrangement links TRBV7-2 to TRBJ2-2; 7 bases align to TRBD2. Unmatched junction bases numbered 6, after V lost 5 bases and J lost 6 bases. Germline CDR1 SGHTA, CDR2 FQGNSA. The CDR3 has 14 amino acids. The CDR3 region has the DNA TGTGCCAGCAGCCAGGATCTAGCGGCCGGGGAGCTGTTTTTT. This translates into CASSQDLAAGELFF.

This chain connects TRBV6-1 to TRBJ2-7; D may be TRBD1 (5 bases). Between the trimmed V and J ends, which lost 2 bases and 6 bases, there was a span of 8 bases. Germline loops: CDR1 MNHNS, CDR2 SASEGT. The CDR3 has 12 residues. The CDR3 loop reads CASSEQGGEQYF. CDR3 bases: TGTGCCAGCAGTGAACAGGGTGGCGAGCAGTACTTC.